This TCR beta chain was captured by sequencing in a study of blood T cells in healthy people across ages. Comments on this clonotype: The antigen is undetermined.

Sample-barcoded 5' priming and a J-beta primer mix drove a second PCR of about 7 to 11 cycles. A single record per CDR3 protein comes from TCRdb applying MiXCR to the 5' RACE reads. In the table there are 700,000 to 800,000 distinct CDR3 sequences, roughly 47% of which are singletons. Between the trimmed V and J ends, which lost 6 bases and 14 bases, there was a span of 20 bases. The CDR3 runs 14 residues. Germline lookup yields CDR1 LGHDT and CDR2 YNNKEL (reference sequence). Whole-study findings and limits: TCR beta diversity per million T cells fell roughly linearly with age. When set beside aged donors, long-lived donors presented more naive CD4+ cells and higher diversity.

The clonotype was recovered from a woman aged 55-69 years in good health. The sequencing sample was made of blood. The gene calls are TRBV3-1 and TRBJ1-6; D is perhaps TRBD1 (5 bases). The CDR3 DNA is TGTGCCAGCAGTTACGACGGGCGACTAGGGGCCCTCCACTTT. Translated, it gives CASSYDGRLGALHF.